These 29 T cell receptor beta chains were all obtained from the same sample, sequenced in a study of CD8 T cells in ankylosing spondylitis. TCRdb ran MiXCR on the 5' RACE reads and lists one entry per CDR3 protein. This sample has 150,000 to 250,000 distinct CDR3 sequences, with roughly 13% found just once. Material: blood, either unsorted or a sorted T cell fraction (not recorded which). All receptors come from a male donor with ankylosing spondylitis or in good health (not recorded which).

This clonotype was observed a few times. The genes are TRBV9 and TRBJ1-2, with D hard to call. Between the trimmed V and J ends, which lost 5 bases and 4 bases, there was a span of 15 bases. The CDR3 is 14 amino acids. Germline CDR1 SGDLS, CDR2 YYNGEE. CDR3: CASRSGWGAYGYTF. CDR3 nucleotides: TGTGCCAGCAGATCCGGGTGGGGAGCCTATGGCTACACCTTC.

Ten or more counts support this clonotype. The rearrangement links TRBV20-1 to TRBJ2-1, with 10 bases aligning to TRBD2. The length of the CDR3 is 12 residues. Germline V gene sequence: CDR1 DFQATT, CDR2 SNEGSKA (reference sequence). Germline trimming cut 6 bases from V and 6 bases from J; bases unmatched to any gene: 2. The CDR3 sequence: CSAAGGLNEQFF. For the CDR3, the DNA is TGCAGTGCAGCGGGGGGGCTCAATGAGCAGTTCTTC.

DNA for the CDR3: TGCAGCGTTGAGGTCGACAGTAGCTCTGGGGCCAACGTCCTGACTTTC. As protein: CSVEVDSSSGANVLTF. This sequence joins TRBV29-1 and TRBJ2-6, with a weak D call TRBD1 (5 bases). The CDR3 spans 16 residues. Germline lookup yields CDR1 SQVTM and CDR2 ANQGSEA. Trimming cost V 3 bases and J 0 bases, with 12 bases left between them.

The CDR3 DNA follows: TGTGCCAGTCAAGGTCACGATGAGCAGTTCTTC. Translated, it gives CASQGHDEQFF. The rearrangement uses TRBV6-6 and TRBJ2-1; D gene uncertain. Germline V lookup: CDR1 MNHNY, CDR2 SVGAGI (reference sequence). CDR3 length: 11 amino acids. V lost 9 bases and J 8 bases, leaving 11 bases between the germline ends.

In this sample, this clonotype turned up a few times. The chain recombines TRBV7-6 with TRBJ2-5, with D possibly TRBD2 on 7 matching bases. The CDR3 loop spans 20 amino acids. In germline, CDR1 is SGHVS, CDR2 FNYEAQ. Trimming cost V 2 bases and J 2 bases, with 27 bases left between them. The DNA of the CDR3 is TGTGCCAGCAGCTTACCAGGGGATATTGAGCGGGACCTAATTCAAGAGACCCAGTACTTC. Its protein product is CASSLPGDIERDLIQETQYF.

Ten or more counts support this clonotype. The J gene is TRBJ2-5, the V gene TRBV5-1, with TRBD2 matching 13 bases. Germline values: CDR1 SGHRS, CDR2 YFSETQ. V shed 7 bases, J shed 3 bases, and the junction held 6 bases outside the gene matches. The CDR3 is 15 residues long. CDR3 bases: TGCGCCAGCGGAATCGGACTAGCGGGGGAAGAGACCCAGTACTTC. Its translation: CASGIGLAGEETQYF.

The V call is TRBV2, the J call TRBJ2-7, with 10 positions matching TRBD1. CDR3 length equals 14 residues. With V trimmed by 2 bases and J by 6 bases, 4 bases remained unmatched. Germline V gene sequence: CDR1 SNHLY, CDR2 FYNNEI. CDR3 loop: CASSESGTGVEQYF. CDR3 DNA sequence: TGTGCCAGCAGTGAAAGCGGGACAGGGGTCGAGCAGTACTTC.

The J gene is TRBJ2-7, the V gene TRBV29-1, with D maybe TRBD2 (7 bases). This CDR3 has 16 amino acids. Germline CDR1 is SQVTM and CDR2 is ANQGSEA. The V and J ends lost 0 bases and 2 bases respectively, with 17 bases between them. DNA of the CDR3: TGCAGCGTTGAAGAATTTGCGGGGGCGAGAACCTACGAGCAGTACTTC. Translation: CSVEEFAGARTYEQYF.

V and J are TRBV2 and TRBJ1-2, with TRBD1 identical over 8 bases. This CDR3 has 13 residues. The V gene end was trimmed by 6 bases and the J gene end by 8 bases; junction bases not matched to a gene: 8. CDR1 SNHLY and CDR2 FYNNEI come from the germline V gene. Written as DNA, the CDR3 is TGTGCCAGCAGGACGGACAGGGAACGCGGCTACACCTTC. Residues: CASRTDRERGYTF.

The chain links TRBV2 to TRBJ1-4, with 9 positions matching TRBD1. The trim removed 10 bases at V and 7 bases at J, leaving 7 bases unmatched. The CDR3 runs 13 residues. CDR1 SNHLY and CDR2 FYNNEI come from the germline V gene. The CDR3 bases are TGTGCCAACCGGGACAGGGCAGGTGAAAAACTGTTTTTT. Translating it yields CANRDRAGEKLFF.

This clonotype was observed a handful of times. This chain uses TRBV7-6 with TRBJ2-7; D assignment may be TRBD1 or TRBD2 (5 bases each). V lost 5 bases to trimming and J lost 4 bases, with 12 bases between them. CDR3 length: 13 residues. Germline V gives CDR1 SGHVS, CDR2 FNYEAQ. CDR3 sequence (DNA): TGTGCCAGCAGCCAAGGGACCCTTTACGAGCAGTACTTC. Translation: CASSQGTLYEQYF.

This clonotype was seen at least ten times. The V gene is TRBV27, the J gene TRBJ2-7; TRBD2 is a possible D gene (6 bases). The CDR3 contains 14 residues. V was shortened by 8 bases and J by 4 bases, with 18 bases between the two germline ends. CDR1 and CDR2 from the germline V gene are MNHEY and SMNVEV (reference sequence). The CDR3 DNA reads TGTGCCAGCCGCTACTCCGGGGGATTTTACGAGCAGTACTTC. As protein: CASRYSGGFYEQYF.

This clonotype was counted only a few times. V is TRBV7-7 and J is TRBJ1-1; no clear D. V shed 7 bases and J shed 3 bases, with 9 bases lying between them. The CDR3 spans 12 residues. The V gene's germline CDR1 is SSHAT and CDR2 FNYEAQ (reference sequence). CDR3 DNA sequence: TGTGCCAGCATCCGATGGGACACTGAAGCTTTCTTT. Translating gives CASIRWDTEAFF.

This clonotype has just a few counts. CDR3 amino acids: CASSESRLSSYEQYF. In DNA form, the CDR3 reads TGTGCCAGCAGTGAGTCTAGGTTGAGCTCCTACGAGCAGTACTTC. The V call is TRBV2, the J call TRBJ2-7; no firm D call. Germline CDR1 SNHLY, CDR2 FYNNEI. Trimming pared 3 bases from V and 0 bases from J, leaving 12 bases between. The CDR3 loop spans 15 amino acids.

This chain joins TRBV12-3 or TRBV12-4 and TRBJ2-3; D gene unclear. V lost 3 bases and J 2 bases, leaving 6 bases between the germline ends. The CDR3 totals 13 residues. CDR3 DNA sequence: TGTGCCAGCAGTTTTGTACCCACAGATACGCAGTATTTT. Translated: CASSFVPTDTQYF.

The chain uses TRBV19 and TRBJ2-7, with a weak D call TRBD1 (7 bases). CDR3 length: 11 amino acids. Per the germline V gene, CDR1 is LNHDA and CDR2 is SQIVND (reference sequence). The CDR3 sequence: CAAGQSYEQYF. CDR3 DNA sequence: TGTGCGGCGGGACAGTCCTACGAGCAGTACTTC.

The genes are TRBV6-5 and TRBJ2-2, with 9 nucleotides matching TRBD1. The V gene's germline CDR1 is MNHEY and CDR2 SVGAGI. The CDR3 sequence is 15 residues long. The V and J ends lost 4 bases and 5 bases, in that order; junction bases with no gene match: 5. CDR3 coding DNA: TGTGCCAGCAGTTTCGGGACAGGGAGTACCGGGGAGCTGTTTTTT. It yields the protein CASSFGTGSTGELFF.

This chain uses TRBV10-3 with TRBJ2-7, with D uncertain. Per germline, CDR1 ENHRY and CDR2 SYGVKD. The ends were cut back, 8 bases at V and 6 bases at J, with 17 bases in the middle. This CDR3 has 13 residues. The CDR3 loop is CAICPEAVGEQYF. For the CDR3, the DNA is TGTGCCATCTGTCCAGAAGCCGTAGGCGAGCAGTACTTC.

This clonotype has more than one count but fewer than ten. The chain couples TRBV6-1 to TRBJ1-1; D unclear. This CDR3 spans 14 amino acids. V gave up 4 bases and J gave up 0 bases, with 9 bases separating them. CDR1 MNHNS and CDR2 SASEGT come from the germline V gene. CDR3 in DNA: TGTGCCAGCAGTGGCGGCAGATTGAACACTGAAGCTTTCTTT. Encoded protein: CASSGGRLNTEAFF.

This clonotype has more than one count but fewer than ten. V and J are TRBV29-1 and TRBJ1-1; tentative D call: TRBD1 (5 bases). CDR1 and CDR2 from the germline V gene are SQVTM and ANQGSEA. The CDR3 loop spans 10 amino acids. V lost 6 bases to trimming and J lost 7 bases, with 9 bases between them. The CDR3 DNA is TGCAGCGTGTGGGACGGTGAAGCTTTCTTT. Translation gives CSVWDGEAFF.

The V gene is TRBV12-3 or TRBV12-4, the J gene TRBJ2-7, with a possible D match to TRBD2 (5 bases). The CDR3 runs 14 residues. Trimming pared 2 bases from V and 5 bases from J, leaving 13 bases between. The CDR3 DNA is TGTGCCAGCAGTTTAATGGGTCCGGGGAACGAGCAGTACTTC. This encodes CASSLMGPGNEQYF.

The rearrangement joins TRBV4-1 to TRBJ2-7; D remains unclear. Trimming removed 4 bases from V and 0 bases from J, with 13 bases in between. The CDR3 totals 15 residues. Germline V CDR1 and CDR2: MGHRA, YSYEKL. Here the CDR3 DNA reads TGCGCCAGCAGCCGAGCCTTCCAGAGCTCCTACGAGCAGTACTTC. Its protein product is CASSRAFQSSYEQYF.

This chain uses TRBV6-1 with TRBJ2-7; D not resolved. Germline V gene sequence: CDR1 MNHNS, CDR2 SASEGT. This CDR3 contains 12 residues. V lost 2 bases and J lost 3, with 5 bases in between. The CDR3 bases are TGTGCCAGCAGTGAAATGGACTACGAGCAGTACTTC. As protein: CASSEMDYEQYF.

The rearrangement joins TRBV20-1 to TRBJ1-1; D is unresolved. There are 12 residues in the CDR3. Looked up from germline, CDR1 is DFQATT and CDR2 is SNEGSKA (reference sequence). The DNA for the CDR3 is TGCAGATGTAGAATCCGGAACACTGAAGCTTTCTTT. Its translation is CRCRIRNTEAFF.

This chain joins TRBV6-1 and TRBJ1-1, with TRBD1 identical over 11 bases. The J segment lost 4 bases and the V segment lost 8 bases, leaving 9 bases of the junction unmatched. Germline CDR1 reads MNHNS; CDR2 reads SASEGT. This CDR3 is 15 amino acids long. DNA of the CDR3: TGTGCCAGCGGACAGGGGGCTGGGGTGGCCACTGAAGCTTTCTTT. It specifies CASGQGAGVATEAFF.

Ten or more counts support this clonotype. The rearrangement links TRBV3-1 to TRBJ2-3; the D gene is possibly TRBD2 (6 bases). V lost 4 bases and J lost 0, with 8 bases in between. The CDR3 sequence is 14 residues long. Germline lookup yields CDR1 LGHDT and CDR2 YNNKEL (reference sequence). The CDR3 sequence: CASSLSGSTDTQYF. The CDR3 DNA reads TGTGCCAGCAGCCTTAGCGGAAGCACAGATACGCAGTATTTT.

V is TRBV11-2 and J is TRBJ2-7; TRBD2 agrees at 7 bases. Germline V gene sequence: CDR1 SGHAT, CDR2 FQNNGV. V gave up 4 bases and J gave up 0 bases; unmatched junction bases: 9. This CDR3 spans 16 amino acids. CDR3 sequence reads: CASSSWGSGFSYEQYF. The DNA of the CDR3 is TGTGCCAGCAGCTCATGGGGTAGCGGGTTCTCCTACGAGCAGTACTTC.

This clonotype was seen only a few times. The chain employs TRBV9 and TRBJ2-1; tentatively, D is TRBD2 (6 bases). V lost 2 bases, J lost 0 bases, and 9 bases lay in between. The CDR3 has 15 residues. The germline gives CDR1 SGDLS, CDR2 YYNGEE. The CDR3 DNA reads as TGTGCCAGCAGCGTTGGACTACACTCCTACAATGAGCAGTTCTTC. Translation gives CASSVGLHSYNEQFF.

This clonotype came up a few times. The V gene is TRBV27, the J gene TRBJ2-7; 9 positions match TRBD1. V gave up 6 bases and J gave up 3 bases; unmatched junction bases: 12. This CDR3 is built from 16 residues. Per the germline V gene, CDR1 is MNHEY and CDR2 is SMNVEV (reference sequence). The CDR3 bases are TGTGCCAGCAGCCTTAGCCCCGGGACAGGGCTCTACGAGCAGTACTTC. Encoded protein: CASSLSPGTGLYEQYF.